A single sample gave rise to the 28 T cell receptor beta chains below, sequenced in a study of CD8 T cells in Susac syndrome. When the RNA was reverse transcribed, random hexamers were used with an input of about 0.45 to 1 ug. Each CDR3 protein gets one entry after TCRdb re-called the immunoSEQ multiplex PCR reads with MiXCR. The sample lists about 250,000 distinct CDR3 sequences, just under 95% occurring once. Sequencing was performed on CD4+ T cells from PBMCs. All receptors come from a human donor with multiple sclerosis.

The chain has TRBV7-6 and TRBJ2-6, with 7 positions matching TRBD1. CDR3 length: 19 residues. J lost 1 base, V lost 1 base, and 10 bases had no gene match. CDR1 is SGHVS, CDR2 FNYEAQ, per germline. CDR3 region: CASSLGRQGDISGANVLTF. The CDR3 DNA reads as TGTGCCAGCAGCTTAGGACGGCAGGGGGATATATCTGGGGCCAACGTCCTGACTTTC.

J is TRBJ2-3 and V is TRBV19; TRBD2 agrees at 9 bases. In germline, CDR1 is LNHDA, CDR2 SQIVND (reference sequence). The CDR3 covers 15 residues. The J segment lost 2 bases and the V segment lost 4 bases, leaving 4 bases of the junction unmatched. This CDR3 is CASSTPGLATDTQYF. In DNA form, the CDR3 reads TGTGCCAGTAGTACCCCGGGACTAGCCACAGATACGCAGTATTTT.

J is TRBJ2-3 and V is TRBV9, with TRBD1 matching over 7 bases. The ends lost 4 bases at V and 4 bases at J; junction bases unmatched: 9. From germline, CDR1 is SGDLS and CDR2 YYNGEE. There are 15 residues in the CDR3. CDR3 DNA: TGTGCCAGCAGCCGAACAACAGGGGTTTCAGATACGCAGTATTTT. Encoded protein: CASSRTTGVSDTQYF.

The table lists this clonotype with a count of one. The CDR3 region has the DNA TGTGCCAGCAGCTTGAGTGGGGGGGATTCACCCCTCCACTTT. This encodes CASSLSGGDSPLHF. V and J are TRBV5-6 and TRBJ1-6, with a weak D call TRBD1 (5 bases). Germline CDR1 is SGHDT and CDR2 is YYEEEE. The CDR3 runs 14 residues. Between the trimmed V and J ends, which lost 1 base and 8 bases, there was a span of 10 bases.

The rearrangement uses TRBV11-2 and TRBJ2-5; 9 bases are shared with TRBD2. V lost 6 bases and J lost 1; bases outside the gene matches: 15. CDR1 SGHAT and CDR2 FQNNGV come from the germline V gene. The CDR3 has 18 residues. CDR3 nucleotides: TGTGCCAGCAGGCAGAGGGGCTTCTGGCGGGAGGGCCAAGAGACCCAGTACTTC. This translates into CASRQRGFWREGQETQYF.

The CDR3: CASLGGSLNTEAFF. The CDR3 coding sequence is TGTGCCAGCCTCGGGGGCAGTTTGAACACTGAAGCTTTCTTT. The gene calls are TRBV19 and TRBJ1-1; possible D gene TRBD1, 6 bases. The CDR3 covers 14 residues. Trimming cost V 9 bases and J 0 bases, with 14 bases left between them. Germline CDR1 reads LNHDA; CDR2 reads SQIVND (reference sequence). Together with reference TRBV19 and TRBJ1-1, the CDR3 gives the full variable domain: DGGITQSPKYLFRKEGQNVTLSCEQNLNHDAMYWYRQDPGQGLRLIYYSQIVNDFQKGDIAEGYSVSREKKESFPLTVTSAQKNPTAFYLCASLGGSLNTEAFFGQGTRLTVV.

The rearrangement uses TRBV7-9 and TRBJ1-2; possible D gene TRBD1, 6 bases. Germline CDR1 reads SEHNR; CDR2 reads FQNEAQ (reference sequence). V was clipped by 0 bases and J by 8 bases, with 13 bases between them. This CDR3 contains 14 residues. As DNA, the CDR3 is TGTGCCAGCAGCTTAGCGGGGGGGGCAGAAGGCTACACCTTC. This encodes CASSLAGGAEGYTF.

This clonotype was detected once. The chain links TRBV7-9 to TRBJ2-7, with D possibly being TRBD2 (6 bases). This CDR3 is built from 13 residues. The germline V gene encodes CDR1 SEHNR and CDR2 FQNEAQ (reference sequence). V lost 6 bases, J lost 0 bases, and 9 bases lay in between. The CDR3 reads CASRGDSSYEQYF. CDR3 in DNA: TGTGCCAGCAGAGGGGACTCCTCCTACGAGCAGTACTTC.

This chain joins TRBV3-1 and TRBJ2-1, with 10 nucleotides matching TRBD2. The CDR3 is made up of 15 amino acids. Germline CDR1 reads LGHDT; CDR2 reads YNNKEL (reference sequence). The V gene end was trimmed by 6 bases and the J gene end by 7 bases; junction bases not matched to a gene: 9. As DNA, the CDR3 is TGTGCCAGCAGGCAAAGCGGGGGGGCCAGGAATGAGCAGTTCTTC. Translation: CASRQSGGARNEQFF.

The chain recombines TRBV5-1 with TRBJ1-1; the D gene is possibly TRBD1 (6 bases). The CDR3 is 15 residues long. Germline loops: CDR1 SGHRS, CDR2 YFSETQ. Trimming left V 1 base short and J 1 base short, with 11 bases between. CDR3 sequence (DNA): TGCGCCAGCAGCTTGCATGGAGGGGGGAACACTGAAGCTTTCTTT. Its protein is CASSLHGGGNTEAFF.

V usage is TRBV29-1 and J usage is TRBJ2-7, with D perhaps TRBD1 (5 bases). Deletions cut 3 bases from V and 5 bases from J, with 8 bases between. CDR1 and CDR2 from the germline V gene are SQVTM and ANQGSEA. The CDR3 is 11 amino acids. CDR3 region: CSVDMGHEQYF. CDR3 in DNA: TGCAGCGTTGATATGGGGCACGAGCAGTACTTC.

This sequence joins TRBV29-1 and TRBJ1-1, with unresolved D. The length of the CDR3 is 14 residues. Germline assignment: CDR1 SQVTM and CDR2 ANQGSEA. V lost 0 bases, J lost 0 bases, and 8 bases lay in between. In DNA, the CDR3 is TGCAGCGTTGAAGAAGCACAAATGAACACTGAAGCTTTCTTT. It yields the protein CSVEEAQMNTEAFF.

The gene calls are TRBV12-3 or TRBV12-4 and TRBJ2-2, with a weak D call TRBD2 (5 bases). V dropped 0 bases and J dropped 6 bases, with 8 bases sitting between them. This CDR3 contains 14 residues. In nucleotides, the CDR3 is TGTGCCAGCAGTTTAGCGGGAGAAGCCGGGGAGCTGTTTTTT. It is translated as CASSLAGEAGELFF.

The rearrangement uses TRBV13 and TRBJ2-1, with 9 positions matching TRBD2. Trimming at V came to 11 bases and at J to 6 bases, leaving 8 bases not matched to a gene. The CDR3 is made up of 13 amino acids. Looked up from germline, CDR1 is PRHDT and CDR2 is FYEKMQ (reference sequence). CDR3 amino acids: CAGLAGEINEQFF. For the CDR3, the DNA is TGTGCCGGGTTAGCGGGGGAGATCAATGAGCAGTTCTTC.

The chain uses TRBV20-1 and TRBJ2-7; D is undetermined. CDR3 length: 12 residues. V lost 5 bases and J lost 2, with 10 bases in between. Per the germline V gene, CDR1 is DFQATT and CDR2 is SNEGSKA (reference sequence). The CDR3 nucleotides are TGCAGTGCTCCCAGTCAAGCCTACGAGCAGTACTTC. Translated, it gives CSAPSQAYEQYF.

The rearrangement links TRBV30 to TRBJ1-1; D call uncertain. Trimming left V 2 bases short and J 5 bases short, with 12 bases between. The CDR3 has 13 amino acids. Germline V gene lookup returns CDR1 GTSNPN and CDR2 SVGIG (reference sequence). The CDR3 loop is CAWSRSPGTEAFF. DNA of the CDR3: TGTGCCTGGAGTCGATCCCCGGGGACTGAAGCTTTCTTT.

This clonotype was seen a single time. J is TRBJ2-5 and V is TRBV2; possibly TRBD2 for D (6 bases). CDR1 and CDR2 (germline): SNHLY, FYNNEI. The V gene lost 2 bases and the J gene lost 1 base, with 14 bases spanning the gap. The CDR3 has 16 residues. The CDR3 spells CASSERSGPSQETQYF. CDR3 sequence (DNA): TGTGCCAGCAGTGAACGGAGCGGGCCTAGCCAAGAGACCCAGTACTTC.

A single count supports this clonotype. The chain links TRBV5-6 to TRBJ1-2; D is ambiguous. The CDR3 runs 13 residues. Trimming took off 4 bases at V and 6 bases at J, with 13 bases between the two ends. CDR1 and CDR2 from the germline V gene are SGHDT and YYEEEE. This CDR3 is CASSPPGAHGYTF. The CDR3 coding sequence is TGTGCCAGCAGCCCGCCGGGAGCCCATGGCTACACCTTC.

The V and J genes are TRBV4-1 and TRBJ2-7, with D perhaps matching TRBD1 or TRBD2 (6 bases each). CDR1 and CDR2 from the germline V gene are MGHRA and YSYEKL. V lost 4 bases and J 7 bases, leaving 23 bases between the germline ends. This CDR3 is 16 amino acids long. CDR3 sequence: CASSPFERGARDEQYF. The CDR3 DNA reads as TGCGCCAGCAGCCCTTTCGAGAGGGGGGCCCGTGATGAGCAGTACTTC.

The V and J genes are TRBV19 and TRBJ1-5; 10 bases are a match to TRBD1. The junction had 8 bases not matched to a gene; V was cut back by 3 bases and J by 6 bases. The CDR3 is made up of 16 amino acids. The germline gives CDR1 LNHDA, CDR2 SQIVND (reference sequence). CDR3 DNA: TGTGCCAGTAGTATTACCGGGACAGGGGTAAGTCAGCCCCAGCATTTT. It translates to CASSITGTGVSQPQHF.

This chain links TRBV7-6 with TRBJ1-4; D is unresolved. V was shortened by 1 base and J by 4 bases, with 10 bases between the two germline ends. Looked up from germline, CDR1 is SGHVS and CDR2 is FNYEAQ. This CDR3 comprises 15 residues. This CDR3 reads CASSLDRGFNEKLFF. The CDR3 region has the DNA TGTGCCAGCAGCTTAGATCGGGGATTTAATGAAAAACTGTTTTTT.

The V gene is TRBV6-1, the J gene TRBJ1-2; D unclear. The CDR3 contains 15 residues. The germline V gene has CDR1 MNHNS and CDR2 SASEGT. The V end lost 3 bases, the J end lost 8 bases, and 19 bases lay between the germline ends. CDR3 sequence (DNA): TGTGCCAGCAGTGAGACACCGAAGGCGCCGTCGGGCTACACCTTC. It codes for CASSETPKAPSGYTF.

This chain joins TRBV19 and TRBJ1-1; D gene ambiguous. Trimming left V 6 bases short and J 1 base short, with 9 bases between. CDR1 and CDR2 from the germline V gene are LNHDA and SQIVND (reference sequence). CDR3 length: 13 amino acids. Here the CDR3 DNA reads TGTGCCAGTAGCCCGGGGTGGAACACTGAAGCTTTCTTT. This translates into CASSPGWNTEAFF.

This chain links TRBV2 with TRBJ1-1; no firm D call. V shed 6 bases and J shed 5 bases, with 16 bases lying between them. The CDR3 length is 14 residues. The germline V gene has CDR1 SNHLY and CDR2 FYNNEI. In nucleotides, the CDR3 is TGTGCCAGCAGCTTACAGATGGGGAATACTGAAGCTTTCTTT. It translates to CASSLQMGNTEAFF.

This chain connects TRBV28 to TRBJ2-7; TRBD2 matches 12 bases. CDR3 length: 17 amino acids. In germline, CDR1 is MDHEN, CDR2 SYDVKM. The junction had 11 bases not matched to a gene; V was cut back by 5 bases and J by 3 bases. CDR3 in amino acids: CASSPIAASGGVYEQYF. The CDR3 coding sequence is TGTGCCAGCAGTCCCATTGCGGCTAGCGGGGGGGTCTACGAGCAGTACTTC.

This chain connects TRBV5-1 to TRBJ2-2; D assignment may be TRBD1 or TRBD2 (6 bases each). This CDR3 is 15 amino acids long. V lost 0 bases and J 7 bases, leaving 13 bases between the germline ends. Germline CDR1 reads SGHRS; CDR2 reads YFSETQ. The DNA of the CDR3 is TGCGCCAGCAGCTTGGTTGTCAGGGGAGGCGGGGAGCTGTTTTTT. Protein sequence: CASSLVVRGGGELFF.

The CDR3 spells CASRHTMTGGLAGVGTGELFF. The CDR3 bases are TGTGCCAGCAGACACACGATGACCGGAGGACTAGCGGGAGTCGGGACCGGGGAGCTGTTTTTT. V gene TRBV2 combines with J gene TRBJ2-2; 13 nucleotides agree with TRBD2. J lost 5 bases, V lost 6 bases, and 21 bases had no gene match. This CDR3 has 21 amino acids. Germline CDR1 SNHLY, CDR2 FYNNEI.

The DNA of the CDR3 is TGTGCCAGCAGCCCTAACTCCGGGACAGGGGAAACTGAAGCTTTCTTT. Translation: CASSPNSGTGETEAFF. V gene TRBV6-4 combines with J gene TRBJ1-1; TRBD1 matches 10 bases. The germline CDR1 and CDR2 sequences are MRHNA and SNTAGT. The CDR3 loop spans 16 amino acids. V shed 6 bases, J shed 5 bases, and the junction held 12 bases outside the gene matches.